The entry that follows covers one T cell receptor (beta chain) sequence. Its target is unknown. Time point in this sample: peripheral blood 6 weeks after treatment start. In each PCR, synthetic TCR analog templates were spiked in. Measured with immunoSEQ multiplex PCR; TCRdb has only the in-frame clones, and not every one. The table shows about 50,000 clones, with around 82% occurring only once. The data belong to a study of PD-L1 blockade in urothelial cancer. As for the study in general: The study recovered a median of roughly 140,000 T cells per blood sample. General study points: Greater 3-week expansion of tumor-associated blood clones was recorded for durable-benefit patients. Better progression-free and overall survival followed lower pretreatment blood clonality.

The junction had 10 bases not matched to a gene; V was cut back by 5 bases and J by 1 base. This CDR3 comprises 16 residues. CDR1 SEHNR and CDR2 FQNEAQ come from the germline V gene (reference sequence). The chain carries TRBV7-9 and TRBJ1-1, with 7 nucleotides matching TRBD1. The receptor was isolated from a man aged 45-65 years with urothelial cancer. The sample here was PBMCs, taken around atezolizumab (anti-PD-L1) treatment. The CDR3 DNA is TGTGCCAGCAGCCAACGAGGGGGCGCTGGGAACACTGAAGCTTTCTTT. Encoded protein: CASSQRGGAGNTEAFF.